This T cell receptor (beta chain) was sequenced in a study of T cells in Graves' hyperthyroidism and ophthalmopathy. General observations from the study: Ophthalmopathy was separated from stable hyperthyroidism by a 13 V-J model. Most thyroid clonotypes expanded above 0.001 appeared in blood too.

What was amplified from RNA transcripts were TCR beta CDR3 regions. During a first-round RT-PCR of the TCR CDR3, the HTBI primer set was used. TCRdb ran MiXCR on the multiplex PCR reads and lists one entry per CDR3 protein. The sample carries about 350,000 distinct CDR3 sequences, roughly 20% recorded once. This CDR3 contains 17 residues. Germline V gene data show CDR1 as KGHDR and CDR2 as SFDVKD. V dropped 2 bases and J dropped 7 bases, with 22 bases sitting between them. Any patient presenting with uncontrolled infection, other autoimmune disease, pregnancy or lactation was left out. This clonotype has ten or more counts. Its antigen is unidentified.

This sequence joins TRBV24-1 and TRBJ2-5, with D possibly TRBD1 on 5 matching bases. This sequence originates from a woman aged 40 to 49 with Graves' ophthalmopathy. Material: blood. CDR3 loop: CATSDSAPTANLWTQYF. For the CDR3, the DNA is TGTGCCACCAGTGATTCCGCTCCGACAGCCAATTTGTGGACCCAGTACTTC.